The T cell receptor (beta chain) described here comes from a study of beta chain features in type 1 diabetes. Study-wide findings and caveats: Possible PCR preference for shorter templates applied equally to patients and controls. Reduced insertions and increased deletions marked VDJ junctions in type 1 diabetes patients.

Of the isolated RNA, all was reverse transcribed, and so the sequenced material was expressed TCRB transcripts. Clones were read by immunoSEQ multiplex PCR, and TCRdb kept only the in-frame ones, dropping some. The sample has hundreds of thousands of clones; over 10% are singletons. This clone was seen a single time. The target antigen is unknown. The CDR3 has 14 amino acids. Germline CDR1 and CDR2: SGHDT and YYEEEE. V was pared by 3 bases and J by 2 bases, with 9 bases between. The clonotype was recovered from a man aged 18 to 30 in good health. Source material: naive CD4+ T cells from blood. The chain links TRBV5-6 to TRBJ1-3; D may be TRBD1 (5 bases). The CDR3 protein is CASSSGVPGNTIYF. The CDR3 DNA reads TGTGCCAGCAGCTCGGGGGTCCCTGGAAACACCATATATTTT.